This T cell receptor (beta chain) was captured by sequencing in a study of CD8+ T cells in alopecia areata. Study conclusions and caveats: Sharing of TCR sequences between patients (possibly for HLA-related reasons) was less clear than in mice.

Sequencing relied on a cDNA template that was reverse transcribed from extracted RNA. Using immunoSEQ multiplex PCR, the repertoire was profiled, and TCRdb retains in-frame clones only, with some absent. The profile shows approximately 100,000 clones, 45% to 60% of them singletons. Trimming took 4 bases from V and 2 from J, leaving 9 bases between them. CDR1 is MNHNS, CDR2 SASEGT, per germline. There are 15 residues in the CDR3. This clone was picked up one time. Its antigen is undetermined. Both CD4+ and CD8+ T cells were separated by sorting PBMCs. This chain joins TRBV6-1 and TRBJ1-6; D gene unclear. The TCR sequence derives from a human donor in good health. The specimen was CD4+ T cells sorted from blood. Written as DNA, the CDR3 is TGTGCCAGCAGTGTTGACGGAGCCTATAATTCACCCCTCCACTTT. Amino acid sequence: CASSVDGAYNSPLHF.